The sample holds a few counts of the clone carrying this T cell receptor (beta chain). Its antigen is not known. The CDR3 sequence is 14 residues long. CDR1 SGHRS and CDR2 YFSETQ come from the germline V gene. The junction had 10 bases not matched to a gene; V was cut back by 4 bases and J by 6 bases. With template switching, a universal primer site was added, and the cDNA carried unique molecular identifiers. In TCRdb, the 5' RACE reads were re-called with MiXCR into one record per CDR3 protein. This repertoire shows a few hundred thousand distinct CDR3 sequences, around 9.6% found once; its top ten account for around 3%. The data originate from a study of identical twins. Overall study findings and caveats: The more abundant beta clonotypes in cord blood had fewer insertions, and memory repertoires did not show this.

This sample also appeared in a second study, on yellow fever vaccine responses in identical twins.

The TCR was taken from a woman under 30 in good health. The source material was PBMCs. The rearrangement joins TRBV5-1 to TRBJ2-7, with TRBD1 matching 7 bases. CDR3 DNA sequence: TGCGCCAGCAGCCCCGGGACAGTTTTTGGCGAGCAGTACTTC. Translating it yields CASSPGTVFGEQYF.